These 32 T cell receptor beta chains came from one sample sequenced in a study of cytomegalovirus exposure and HLA in healthy donors. The primer mix had 60 Vbeta and 13 Jbeta primers. Here immunoSEQ multiplex PCR was the method, and the copy in TCRdb shows in-frame clones only, minus some. Here the sample spans under 200,000 clones, roughly two thirds being singletons. The specimen was PBMCs. The source is a woman between 18 and 29 years old in good health and CMV-seropositive.

The genes are TRBV30 and TRBJ2-3, with TRBD2 identical over 12 bases. The CDR3 covers 17 residues. V was pared by 3 bases and J by 0 bases, with 7 bases of the junction left unmatched. Germline V gene sequence: CDR1 GTSNPN, CDR2 SVGIG (reference sequence). CDR3 sequence reads: CAWSGTSGRSSTDTQYF. The CDR3 coding sequence is TGTGCCTGGAGCGGGACTAGCGGGCGTTCTAGCACAGATACGCAGTATTTT.

J is TRBJ2-7 and V is TRBV7-8; 9 bases are a match to TRBD2. This CDR3 contains 17 residues. Trimming cost V 5 bases and J 2 bases; bases outside gene matches: 13. The V gene's germline CDR1 is SGHVS and CDR2 FQNEAQ. The CDR3 protein is CASSHLPGTSTPYEQYF. For the CDR3, the DNA is TGTGCCAGCAGCCACCTCCCCGGGACTAGCACCCCCTACGAGCAGTACTTC.

This clone has more than one count but fewer than ten. The rearrangement links TRBV5-4 to TRBJ1-6; possibly TRBD1 for D (6 bases). V was pared by 0 bases and J by 0 bases, with 10 bases between. The CDR3 has 17 residues. Germline lookup yields CDR1 SGHNT and CDR2 YYREEE (reference sequence). The CDR3 sequence is CASSLGGPSSYNSPLHF. CDR3 coding DNA: TGTGCCAGCAGCTTGGGGGGGCCCAGCTCCTATAATTCACCCCTCCACTTT.

The rearrangement joins TRBV7-2 to TRBJ1-1; 8 positions agree with TRBD1. The CDR3 loop spans 14 amino acids. Germline V gene lookup returns CDR1 SGHTA and CDR2 FQGNSA. V lost 2 bases to trimming and J lost 2 bases; unmatched junction nucleotides: 1. CDR3 sequence (DNA): TGTGCCAGCAGCTTAACAGGGGGTAACACTGAAGCTTTCTTT. Protein sequence: CASSLTGGNTEAFF. The variable domain in full, with the rest retrieved from reference TRBV7-2 and TRBJ1-1, is GAGVSQSPSNKVTEKGKDVELRCDPISGHTALYWYRQSLGQGLEFLIYFQGNSAPDKSGLPSDRFSAERTGGSVSTLTIQRTQQEDSAVYLCASSLTGGNTEAFFGQGTRLTVV.

V usage is TRBV7-6 and J usage is TRBJ2-1; D possibly corresponds to TRBD2 (6 bases). The germline V gene encodes CDR1 SGHVS and CDR2 FNYEAQ. This CDR3 region has 15 residues. Trimming shortened V by 6 bases and J by 7 bases, and 19 bases separated the two germline ends. The CDR3 DNA follows: TGTGCCAGCAGTCTTTACCATGGGAGGACAAATGAGCAGTTCTTC. Amino acid sequence: CASSLYHGRTNEQFF.

This rearrangement joins TRBV6-5 to TRBJ1-2; 7 bases align to TRBD1. The germline gives CDR1 MNHEY, CDR2 SVGAGI. The CDR3 has 14 amino acids. V lost 5 bases and J lost 1; bases outside the gene matches: 4. The CDR3: CASSGRGINYGYTF. CDR3 nucleotide sequence: TGTGCCAGCAGTGGCAGGGGGATTAACTATGGCTACACCTTC.

The chain employs TRBV25-1 and TRBJ2-7; TRBD1 agrees at 7 bases. Trimming at V came to 6 bases and at J to 0 bases, leaving 2 bases not matched to a gene. The germline CDR1 and CDR2 sequences are MGHDK and SYGVNS. The CDR3 length is 13 residues. Written as DNA, the CDR3 is TGTGCCAGCAGAAGGGACAGCTCCTACGAGCAGTACTTC. The encoded protein is CASRRDSSYEQYF.

A few counts support this clone. The chain uses TRBV7-9 and TRBJ2-5; TRBD2 matches 12 bases. In germline, CDR1 is SEHNR, CDR2 FQNEAQ (reference sequence). The CDR3 contains 18 residues. The junction had 11 bases not matched to a gene; V was cut back by 1 base and J by 5 bases. The CDR3 region is CASSLVGLAGGFAETQYF. The CDR3 region has the DNA TGTGCCAGCAGCTTAGTAGGGCTAGCGGGAGGGTTCGCGGAGACCCAGTACTTC.

The rearrangement joins TRBV12-5 to TRBJ2-7; 12 nucleotides line up with TRBD2. J lost 1 base, V lost 1 base, and 5 bases had no gene match. The CDR3 is 17 amino acids. Germline CDR1 is LGHNT and CDR2 is FRNRAP. In nucleotides, the CDR3 is TGTGCTAGTGGTTTGGGGACTAGCGGGATCGATTCCTACGAGCAGTACTTC. It codes for CASGLGTSGIDSYEQYF.

The rearrangement uses TRBV7-9 and TRBJ2-7; weak D call: TRBD2 (5 bases). The V end lost 3 bases, the J end lost 6 bases, and 12 bases lay between the germline ends. This CDR3 is 13 amino acids long. The germline gives CDR1 SEHNR, CDR2 FQNEAQ (reference sequence). CDR3 loop: CASSFPGVGEQYF. The CDR3 DNA is TGTGCCAGCAGCTTCCCCGGGGTGGGCGAGCAGTACTTC.

This clone was found a few times. CDR3 residues: CAWSAAGANYGYTF. The CDR3 DNA follows: TGTGCCTGGAGTGCGGCAGGGGCGAACTATGGCTACACCTTC. V usage is TRBV30 and J usage is TRBJ1-2, with D possibly being TRBD1 (6 bases). V was shortened by 1 base and J by 2 bases, with 11 bases between the two germline ends. CDR1 GTSNPN and CDR2 SVGIG come from the germline V gene (reference sequence). The CDR3 extends over 14 amino acids.

The chain carries TRBV19 and TRBJ2-1; 9 bases match TRBD2. The CDR3 sequence is 14 residues long. With V trimmed by 4 bases and J by 2 bases, 0 bases remained unmatched. In germline, CDR1 is LNHDA, CDR2 SQIVND (reference sequence). For the CDR3, the DNA is TGTGCCAGTAGTAGCGGGGGGGCCTACAATGAGCAGTTCTTC. This sequence encodes CASSSGGAYNEQFF.

This clone occurred a few times. The chain links TRBV27 to TRBJ1-2; 7 bases fit TRBD1. CDR3 length: 14 residues. V lost 0 bases, J lost 4 bases, and 2 bases stayed unmatched. Germline V gives CDR1 MNHEY, CDR2 SMNVEV (reference sequence). The CDR3 spells CASSLSAGGYGYTF. The CDR3 DNA follows: TGTGCCAGCAGTTTATCTGCAGGGGGCTATGGCTACACCTTC.

This sequence joins TRBV28 and TRBJ2-3; maybe TRBD1 (6 bases). The CDR3 loop spans 14 amino acids. Germline V gene sequence: CDR1 MDHEN, CDR2 SYDVKM. V was pared by 7 bases and J by 4 bases, with 15 bases between. As DNA, the CDR3 is TGTGCCAGCATAGGGACAAAGCCGGCAGATACGCAGTATTTT. It encodes CASIGTKPADTQYF.

V is TRBV5-1 and J is TRBJ2-3; TRBD2 aligns across 7 bases. The CDR3 has 14 amino acids. Germline V gene lookup returns CDR1 SGHRS and CDR2 YFSETQ. Trimming cost V 6 bases and J 1 base; bases outside gene matches: 5. The CDR3 spells CASTHRGGTDTQYF. The CDR3 coding sequence is TGCGCCAGCACCCATCGGGGGGGCACAGATACGCAGTATTTT. The variable domain in full, with the rest retrieved from reference TRBV5-1 and TRBJ2-3, is KAGVTQTPRYLIKTRGQQVTLSCSPISGHRSVSWYQQTPGQGLQFLFEYFSETQRNKGNFPGRFSGRQFSNSRSEMNVSTLELGDSALYLCASTHRGGTDTQYFGPGTRLTVL.

The chain employs TRBV28 and TRBJ2-7; a weak D match, TRBD1 (6 bases). The CDR3 length is 11 residues. V lost 6 bases and J lost 6, with 9 bases in between. CDR1 and CDR2 from the germline V gene are MDHEN and SYDVKM. CDR3 sequence reads: CASSTGSEQYF. CDR3 sequence (DNA): TGTGCCAGCAGCACAGGGTCCGAGCAGTACTTC. The complete variable domain, with remaining parts taken from reference TRBV28 and TRBJ2-7, reads DVKVTQSSRYLVKRTGEKVFLECVQDMDHENMFWYRQDPGLGLRLIYFSYDVKMKEKGDIPEGYSVSREKKERFSLILESASTNQTSMYLCASSTGSEQYFGPGTRLTVT.

The chain couples TRBV4-2 to TRBJ2-3, with 7 bases that match TRBD2. CDR3 length equals 15 residues. CDR1 is LGHNA, CDR2 YNFKEQ, per germline. The V gene end was trimmed by 0 bases and the J gene end by 3 bases; junction bases not matched to a gene: 3. DNA for the CDR3: TGTGCCAGCAGCCAAGAGGGCGGGGGAACAGATACGCAGTATTTT. This encodes CASSQEGGGTDTQYF.

As regards this clone: Its ends do not fully match the called genes, so a read error is possible. The chain joins TRBV7-7 to TRBJ2-1, with D unclear. Per germline, CDR1 SSHAT and CDR2 FNYEAQ (reference sequence). CDR3 size: 13 residues. The CDR3 loop is CASSPAADNEQFF. Written as DNA, the CDR3 is TGTGCTAGCAGCCCCGCTGCGGACAATGAGCAGTTCTTC.

This clone was picked up a small number of times. This chain joins TRBV6-1 and TRBJ1-1; tentative D call: TRBD1 (5 bases). CDR1 MNHNS and CDR2 SASEGT come from the germline V gene. This CDR3 has 15 residues. V was cut by 6 bases and J by 2 bases, with 16 bases left in between. The CDR3 reads CASSQGTATNTEAFF. The CDR3 nucleotides read TGTGCCAGCAGCCAGGGAACAGCCACTAACACTGAAGCTTTCTTT.

In this sample, this clone turned up a few times. V and J are TRBV7-9 and TRBJ2-1; TRBD2 matches 11 bases. J gave up 0 bases and V 2 bases, and 6 bases lay outside the gene matches. There are 18 residues in the CDR3. CDR1 SEHNR and CDR2 FQNEAQ come from the germline V gene (reference sequence). The CDR3 DNA reads TGTGCCAGCAGCTTAACCGGGACTAGCGGCAGCTCCTACAATGAGCAGTTCTTC. This encodes CASSLTGTSGSSYNEQFF. The full variable domain, with the rest looked up from reference TRBV7-9 and TRBJ2-1, is DTGVSQNPRHKITKRGQNVTFRCDPISEHNRLYWYRQTLGQGPEFLTYFQNEAQLEKSRLLSDRFSAERPKGSFSTLEIQRTEQGDSAMYLCASSLTGTSGSSYNEQFFGPGTRLTVL.

The chain carries TRBV30 and TRBJ2-2, with D maybe TRBD2 (6 bases). The germline V gene has CDR1 GTSNPN and CDR2 SVGIG (reference sequence). The V and J ends lost 0 bases and 0 bases respectively, with 8 bases between them. The CDR3 has 15 residues. The CDR3, as DNA: TGTGCCTGGAGTGTTACTAGCCCGAACACCGGGGAGCTGTTTTTT. It codes for CAWSVTSPNTGELFF.

The chain carries TRBV5-8 and TRBJ1-5; D possibly corresponds to TRBD1 (5 bases). Per the germline V gene, CDR1 is SGHTS and CDR2 is YDEGEE. Trimming removed 1 base at V and 4 bases at J, with 12 bases between. This CDR3 has 15 amino acids. The chain's CDR3 is CASSLLAGLNQPQHF. Written as DNA, the CDR3 is TGTGCCAGCAGCTTGCTTGCAGGGCTGAATCAGCCCCAGCATTTT.

The V call is TRBV6-5, the J call TRBJ2-1; D perhaps matches TRBD1 (6 bases). This CDR3 has 15 amino acids. V lost 8 bases to trimming and J lost 8 bases, with 22 bases between them. The germline gives CDR1 MNHEY, CDR2 SVGAGI. CDR3: CASRSRYRVFHEQFF. In DNA, the CDR3 is TGTGCCAGCCGATCGAGATACAGGGTCTTCCATGAGCAGTTCTTC.

The rearrangement joins TRBV5-6 to TRBJ2-7; 9 bases map to TRBD2. V gave up 4 bases and J gave up 3 bases; unmatched junction bases: 2. Germline CDR1 is SGHDT and CDR2 is YYEEEE. The CDR3 sequence is 13 residues long. The CDR3 sequence is CASSRLADYEQYF. In DNA form, the CDR3 reads TGTGCCAGCAGCAGACTAGCGGACTACGAGCAGTACTTC.

The genes are TRBV7-9 and TRBJ2-2; tentative D call: TRBD2 (6 bases). V lost 2 bases and J 4 bases, leaving 11 bases between the germline ends. CDR3 length: 15 amino acids. Germline values: CDR1 SEHNR, CDR2 FQNEAQ (reference sequence). The DNA of the CDR3 is TGTGCCAGCAGCTTACCTTTCGGGGGCACCGGGGAGCTGTTTTTT. Protein sequence: CASSLPFGGTGELFF.

The chain uses TRBV29-1 and TRBJ2-2; D call uncertain. Germline values: CDR1 SQVTM, CDR2 ANQGSEA. The CDR3 consists of 10 residues. The CDR3 protein is CASYTGELFF. The CDR3 coding sequence is TGCGCCAGTTACACCGGGGAGCTGTTTTTT.

The chain carries TRBV29-1 and TRBJ2-1; TRBD2 matches 9 bases. In germline, CDR1 is SQVTM, CDR2 ANQGSEA. This CDR3 contains 14 residues. V gave up 8 bases and J gave up 4 bases; unmatched junction bases: 9. The CDR3 reads CSLSRLAAYNEQFF. CDR3 in DNA: TGCAGCCTATCCAGACTAGCGGCTTACAATGAGCAGTTCTTC.

This chain links TRBV6-1 with TRBJ2-5; 12 bases are shared with TRBD2. The CDR3 contains 18 residues. Germline V CDR1 and CDR2: MNHNS, SASEGT. J was trimmed by 2 bases and V by 4 bases; bases with no gene match: 11. The CDR3 region is CASSVGVLAGGHQETQYF. The CDR3 nucleotides are TGTGCCAGCAGTGTCGGAGTACTAGCGGGGGGCCATCAAGAGACCCAGTACTTC.

The rearrangement links TRBV9 to TRBJ1-2; D call uncertain. Trimming took off 1 base at V and 7 bases at J, with 14 bases between the two ends. The CDR3 loop spans 14 amino acids. Germline loops: CDR1 SGDLS, CDR2 YYNGEE. The CDR3 loop reads CASSVSRQAGGYTF. The CDR3 nucleotides read TGTGCCAGCAGCGTAAGTCGTCAGGCGGGTGGCTACACCTTC. The complete variable domain, with remaining parts taken from reference TRBV9 and TRBJ1-2, reads DSGVTQTPKHLITATGQRVTLRCSPRSGDLSVYWYQQSLDQGLQFLIQYYNGEERAKGNILERFSAQQFPDLHSELNLSSLELGDSALYFCASSVSRQAGGYTFGSGTRLTVV.

This chain joins TRBV5-4 and TRBJ1-3; 8 bases are shared with TRBD1. The CDR3 loop spans 14 amino acids. Unmatched junction bases numbered 1, after V lost 4 bases and J lost 1 base. From germline, CDR1 is SGHNT and CDR2 YYREEE (reference sequence). The CDR3 DNA reads TGTGCCAGCAGCCGACAGGGGTCTGGAAACACCATATATTTT. Protein sequence: CASSRQGSGNTIYF.

This rearrangement joins TRBV15 to TRBJ1-6, with D tentatively TRBD1 (6 bases). Germline CDR1 LNHNV, CDR2 YYDKDF (reference sequence). V was pared by 8 bases and J by 6 bases, with 11 bases between. This CDR3 spans 13 amino acids. CDR3 protein: CATRRGANSPLHF. In nucleotides, the CDR3 is TGTGCCACCCGCCGGGGGGCTAATTCACCCCTCCACTTT.

In its sample, this clone was seen a few times. V gene TRBV7-2 combines with J gene TRBJ2-5, with D possibly TRBD2 on 5 matching bases. This CDR3 contains 13 residues. Looked up from germline, CDR1 is SGHTA and CDR2 is FQGNSA. Deletions cut 6 bases from V and 5 bases from J, with 13 bases between. CDR3 residues: CASRSLVLETQYF. The CDR3 region has the DNA TGTGCCAGCAGATCACTAGTGCTGGAGACCCAGTACTTC.